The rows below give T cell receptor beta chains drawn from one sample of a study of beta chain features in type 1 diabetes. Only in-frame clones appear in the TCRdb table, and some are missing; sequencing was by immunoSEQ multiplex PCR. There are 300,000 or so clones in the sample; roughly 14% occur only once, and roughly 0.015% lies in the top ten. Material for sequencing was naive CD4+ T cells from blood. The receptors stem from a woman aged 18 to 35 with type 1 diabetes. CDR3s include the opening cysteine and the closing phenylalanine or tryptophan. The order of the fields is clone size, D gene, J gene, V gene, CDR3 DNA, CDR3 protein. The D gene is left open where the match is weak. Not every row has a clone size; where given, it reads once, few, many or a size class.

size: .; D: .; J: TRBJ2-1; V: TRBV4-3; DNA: TGCGCCAGCAGCCCTACCATCTCACACAATGAGCAGTTCTTC; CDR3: CASSPTISHNEQFF
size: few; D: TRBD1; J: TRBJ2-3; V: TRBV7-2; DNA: TGTGCCAGCAGCTTAGTGGGACAGAACACAGATACGCAGTATTTT; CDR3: CASSLVGQNTDTQYF
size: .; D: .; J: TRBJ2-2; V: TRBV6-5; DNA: TGTGCCAGCAGCCGAAGCGGCCTGAACACCGGGGAGCTGTTTTTT; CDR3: CASSRSGLNTGELFF
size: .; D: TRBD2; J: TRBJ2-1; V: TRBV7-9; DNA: TGTGCCAGCAGACAGACTAGCGGTACCTACAATGAGCAGTTCTTC; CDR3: CASRQTSGTYNEQFF
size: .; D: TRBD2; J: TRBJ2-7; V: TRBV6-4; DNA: TGTGCCAGCAGTGACAACGGGGGGGGATTGTCCTACGAGCAGTACTTC; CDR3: CASSDNGGGLSYEQYF
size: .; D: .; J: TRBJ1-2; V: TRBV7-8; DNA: TGTGCCAGCAGCCTCCGACCAAAACAGTCCTATGGCTACACCTTC; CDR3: CASSLRPKQSYGYTF
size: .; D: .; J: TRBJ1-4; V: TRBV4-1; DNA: TGCGCCAGCAGCCCCGGCGACGCGACTTGGAATGAAAAACTGTTTTTT; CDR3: CASSPGDATWNEKLFF
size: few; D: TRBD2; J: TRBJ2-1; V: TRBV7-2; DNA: TGTGCCAGCAGCTTAGGCGGGAGATCATCCAATGAGCAGTTCTTC; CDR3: CASSLGGRSSNEQFF
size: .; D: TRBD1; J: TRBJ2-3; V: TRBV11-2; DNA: TGTGCCAGCAGCTTAACAGGGGGCACAGATACGCAGTATTTT; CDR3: CASSLTGGTDTQYF
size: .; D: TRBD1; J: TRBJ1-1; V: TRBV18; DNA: TGTGCCAGCTCACCAAGGACAGGGGCGGGTACTGAAGCTTTCTTT; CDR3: CASSPRTGAGTEAFF
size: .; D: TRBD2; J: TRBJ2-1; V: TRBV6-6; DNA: TGTGCCAGCAGTATGGGACTAGCGGGGAATGAGCAGTTCTTC; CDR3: CASSMGLAGNEQFF
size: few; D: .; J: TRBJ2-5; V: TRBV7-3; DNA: TGTGCCAGCAGCCGGGGGGCCGACCAAGAGACCCAGTACTTC; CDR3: CASSRGADQETQYF
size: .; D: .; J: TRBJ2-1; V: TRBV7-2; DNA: TGTGCCAGCAGCCCTGTGAATGAGCAGTTCTTC; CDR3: CASSPVNEQFF
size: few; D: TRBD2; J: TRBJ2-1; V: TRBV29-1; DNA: TGCAGCGTTGAAGCTAGCGGCCCTTTCCGTGAGCAGTTCTTC; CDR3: CSVEASGPFREQFF
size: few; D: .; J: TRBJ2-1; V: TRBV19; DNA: TGTGCCAGTAGTATTGAAAGCGAGAGCTCCTACAATGAGCAGTTCTTC; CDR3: CASSIESESSYNEQFF
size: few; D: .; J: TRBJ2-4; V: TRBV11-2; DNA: TGTGCCAGCAGCTCCCTCAGGGGTCCAAAAAACATTCAGTACTTC; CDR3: CASSSLRGPKNIQYF
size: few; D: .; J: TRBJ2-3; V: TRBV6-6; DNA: TGTGCCAGCAGTATATCTCTAGCCGCCAGCACAGATACGCAGTATTTT; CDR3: CASSISLAASTDTQYF
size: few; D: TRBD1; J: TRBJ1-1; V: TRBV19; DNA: TGTGCCAGTAGCCCATCGGGACAGCGACTCACTACTGAAGCTTTCTTT; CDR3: CASSPSGQRLTTEAFF
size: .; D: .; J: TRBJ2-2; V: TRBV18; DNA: TGTGCCAGCTCACCACAGCAGGGGTCGAACACCGGGGAGCTGTTTTTT; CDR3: CASSPQQGSNTGELFF
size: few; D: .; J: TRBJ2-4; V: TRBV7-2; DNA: TGTGCCAGCAGCTTACGGTTCAGCCTGGCAGCGGCCAAAAACATTCAGTACTTC; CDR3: CASSLRFSLAAAKNIQYF
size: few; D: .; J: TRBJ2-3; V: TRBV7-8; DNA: TGTGCCAGCAGCTTAGAGCCGGGAACGCAGTATTTT; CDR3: CASSLEPGTQYF